This T cell receptor beta chain was recorded in a study of T cell repertoires in ileal Crohn's disease. The repertoire was sequenced with immunoSEQ multiplex PCR; TCRdb's copy has only in-frame clones and lacks some. Of about 14,000 clones listed, around four fifths are singletons. Germline loops: CDR1 SGHRS, CDR2 YFSETQ. This CDR3 is 17 amino acids long. Trimming removed 0 bases from V and 1 base from J, with 16 bases in between. The chain employs TRBV5-1 and TRBJ2-5, with D perhaps matching TRBD1 (6 bases). Sequencing was done on a sample of ileal tissue. The receptor was derived from an adult with Crohn's disease. For the CDR3, the DNA is TGCGCCAGCAGCTTGGATGCCCCCGGGACACCCCAAGAGACCCAGTACTTC. Translated: CASSLDAPGTPQETQYF.